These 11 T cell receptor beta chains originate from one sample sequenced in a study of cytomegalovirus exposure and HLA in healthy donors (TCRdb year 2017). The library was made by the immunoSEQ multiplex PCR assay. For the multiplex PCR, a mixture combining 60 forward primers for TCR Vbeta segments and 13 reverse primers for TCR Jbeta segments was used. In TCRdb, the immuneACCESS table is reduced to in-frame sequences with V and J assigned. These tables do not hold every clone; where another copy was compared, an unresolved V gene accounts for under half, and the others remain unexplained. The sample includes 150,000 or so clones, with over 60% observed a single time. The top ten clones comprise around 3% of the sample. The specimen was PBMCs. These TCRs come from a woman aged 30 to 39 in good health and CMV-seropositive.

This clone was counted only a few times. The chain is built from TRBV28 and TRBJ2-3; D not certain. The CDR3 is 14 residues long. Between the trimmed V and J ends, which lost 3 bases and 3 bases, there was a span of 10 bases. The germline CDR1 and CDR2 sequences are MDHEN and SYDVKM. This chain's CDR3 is CASSFQVSTDTQYF. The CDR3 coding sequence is TGTGCCAGCAGTTTTCAGGTATCAACAGATACGCAGTATTTT.

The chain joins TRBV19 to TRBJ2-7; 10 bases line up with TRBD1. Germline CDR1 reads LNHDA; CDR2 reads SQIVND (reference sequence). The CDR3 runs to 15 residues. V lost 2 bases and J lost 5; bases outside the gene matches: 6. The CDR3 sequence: CASSITGTGVHEQYF. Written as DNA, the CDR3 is TGTGCCAGTAGTATAACCGGGACAGGGGTCCACGAGCAGTACTTC.

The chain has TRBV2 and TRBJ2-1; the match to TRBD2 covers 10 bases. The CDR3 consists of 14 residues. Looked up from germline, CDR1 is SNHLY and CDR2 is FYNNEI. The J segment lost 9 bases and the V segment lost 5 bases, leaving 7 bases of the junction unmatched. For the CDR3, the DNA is TGTGCCAGCAGTAAGGAGCGGGAGGGTTTTGAGCAGTTCTTC. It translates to CASSKEREGFEQFF. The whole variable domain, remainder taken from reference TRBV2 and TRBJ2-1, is EPEVTQTPSHQVTQMGQEVILRCVPISNHLYFYWYRQILGQKVEFLVSFYNNEISEKSEIFDDQFSVERPDGSNFTLKIRSTKLEDSAMYFCASSKEREGFEQFFGPGTRLTVL.

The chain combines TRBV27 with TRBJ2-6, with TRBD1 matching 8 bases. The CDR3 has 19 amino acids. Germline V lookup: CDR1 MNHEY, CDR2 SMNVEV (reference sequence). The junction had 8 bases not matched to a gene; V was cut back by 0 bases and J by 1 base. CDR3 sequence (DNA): TGTGCCAGCAGTTTATCGCCTAGGCAGGGGGCGTCTGGGGCCAACGTCCTGACTTTC. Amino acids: CASSLSPRQGASGANVLTF.

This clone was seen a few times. CDR3: CSVLDIYNEQFF. DNA of the CDR3: TGCAGCGTACTGGACATCTACAATGAGCAGTTCTTC. The chain joins TRBV29-1 to TRBJ2-1; a weak D match, TRBD1 (5 bases). Germline CDR1 is SQVTM and CDR2 is ANQGSEA. The V end lost 6 bases, the J end lost 3 bases, and 9 bases lay between the germline ends. The CDR3 covers 12 residues.

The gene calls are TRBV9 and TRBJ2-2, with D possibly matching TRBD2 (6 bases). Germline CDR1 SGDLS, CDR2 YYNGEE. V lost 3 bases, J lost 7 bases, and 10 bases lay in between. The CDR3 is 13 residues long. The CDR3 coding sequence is TGTGCCAGCAGCGCGGGGACTTACGGGGAGCTGTTTTTT. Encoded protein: CASSAGTYGELFF.

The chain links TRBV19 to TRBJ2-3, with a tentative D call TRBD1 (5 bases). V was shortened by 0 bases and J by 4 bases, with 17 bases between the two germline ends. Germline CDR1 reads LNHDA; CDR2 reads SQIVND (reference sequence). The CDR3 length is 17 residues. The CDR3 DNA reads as TGTGCCAGTAGTATAGATCGCCCAGGGCAGTATGCAGATACGCAGTATTTT. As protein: CASSIDRPGQYADTQYF.

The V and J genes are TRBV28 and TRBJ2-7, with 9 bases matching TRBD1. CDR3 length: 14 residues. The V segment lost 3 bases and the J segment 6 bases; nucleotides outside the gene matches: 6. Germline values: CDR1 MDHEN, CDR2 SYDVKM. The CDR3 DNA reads TGTGCCAGCAGTTTCCGGGACAGGGATTGCGAGCAGTACTTC. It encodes CASSFRDRDCEQYF.

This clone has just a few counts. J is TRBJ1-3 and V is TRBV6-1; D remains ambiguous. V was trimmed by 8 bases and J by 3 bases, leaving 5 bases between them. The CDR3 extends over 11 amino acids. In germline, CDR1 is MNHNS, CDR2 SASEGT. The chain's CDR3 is CASQIGNTIYF. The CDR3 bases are TGTGCCAGCCAAATTGGAAACACCATATATTTT.

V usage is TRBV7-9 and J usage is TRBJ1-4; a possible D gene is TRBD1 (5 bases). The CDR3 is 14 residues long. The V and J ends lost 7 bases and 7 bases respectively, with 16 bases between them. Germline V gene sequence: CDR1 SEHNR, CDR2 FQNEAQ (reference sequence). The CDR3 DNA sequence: TGTGCCAGCACCCCCAGGGATTGGAGTGAAAAACTGTTTTTT. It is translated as CASTPRDWSEKLFF.

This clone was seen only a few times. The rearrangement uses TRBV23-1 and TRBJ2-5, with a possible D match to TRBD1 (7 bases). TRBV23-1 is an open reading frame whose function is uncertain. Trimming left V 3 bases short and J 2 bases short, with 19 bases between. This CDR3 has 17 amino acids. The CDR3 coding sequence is TGCGCCAGCAGTCATTTTGGCGGCAGGGGGGATCAAGAGACCCAGTACTTC. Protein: CASSHFGGRGDQETQYF.